The 14 T cell receptor beta chains below come from one sample, sequenced in a study of cytomegalovirus exposure and HLA in healthy donors. Using immunoSEQ multiplex PCR, the repertoire was profiled, and TCRdb retains in-frame clones only, with some absent. This table has about 340,000 clones, just over 85% appearing once. The sequencing input was PBMCs. These receptors were collected from a woman between 18 and 29 years old in good health and CMV-seronegative.

The V call is TRBV5-1, the J call TRBJ1-5; 9 bases are a match to TRBD1. The CDR3 is 14 amino acids. In germline, CDR1 is SGHRS, CDR2 YFSETQ. V was pared by 4 bases and J by 6 bases, with 5 bases of the junction left unmatched. CDR3: CASSPGQGSQPQHF. In DNA, the CDR3 is TGCGCCAGCAGCCCCGGACAGGGGAGTCAGCCCCAGCATTTT.

The V gene is TRBV7-2, the J gene TRBJ1-2, with 7 bases matching TRBD1. This CDR3 is built from 13 residues. V shed 5 bases, J shed 8 bases, and the junction held 8 bases outside the gene matches. Per germline, CDR1 SGHTA and CDR2 FQGNSA. The CDR3 DNA follows: TGTGCCAGCAGCGCCCGACAGGGAGGAGGCTACACCTTC. Residues: CASSARQGGGYTF.

The chain combines TRBV21-1 with TRBJ2-7; the DNA was not compared with TRBD2, the D call given in the table. TRBV21-1 is designated a pseudogene. The CDR3 has 19 residues. The CDR3 nucleotides are TGTGCCAGCAGCAAAGTGGTTTTTCGGGTACTAGCGGCCTCCTACGAGCAGTACTTC. Its translation: CASSKVVFRVLAASYEQYF.

This rearrangement joins TRBV25-1 to TRBJ1-1, with 9 bases aligning to TRBD1. This CDR3 is built from 16 residues. Germline CDR1 and CDR2: MGHDK and SYGVNS. V was pared by 1 base and J by 8 bases, with 11 bases of the junction left unmatched. For the CDR3, the DNA is TGTGCCAGCAGTGAATCGCTTCGGACAGGGGATACCGAAGCTTTCTTT. Its translation is CASSESLRTGDTEAFF.

The chain's CDR3 is CASSPGLSSSYNEQFF. The CDR3 DNA sequence: TGTGCCAGCAGTCCGGGACTATCGAGCTCCTACAATGAGCAGTTCTTC. The J gene is TRBJ2-1, the V gene TRBV6-6, with TRBD2 matching over 7 bases. This CDR3 comprises 16 residues. Per germline, CDR1 MNHNY and CDR2 SVGAGI (reference sequence). With 5 bases clipped from V and 0 bases from J, the junction kept 7 bases outside the gene matches.

This chain uses TRBV5-6 with TRBJ2-7, with D unresolved. The CDR3 has 12 residues. Trimming stripped 3 bases from V and 0 bases from J, with 4 bases between. CDR1 is SGHDT, CDR2 YYEEEE, per germline. The CDR3 nucleotides are TGTGCCAGCAGCTCAGGCTCCTACGAGCAGTACTTC. It encodes CASSSGSYEQYF.

The V gene is TRBV30, the J gene TRBJ2-2; D is unresolved. This CDR3 is 12 amino acids long. Germline loops: CDR1 GTSNPN, CDR2 SVGIG (reference sequence). V was clipped by 0 bases and J by 6 bases, with 5 bases between them. This chain's CDR3 is CAWSVRAGELFF. CDR3 DNA sequence: TGTGCCTGGAGTGTTCGCGCCGGGGAGCTGTTTTTT.

Concerning this clone: The sample carries other DNA sequences with the same CDR3. V gene TRBV9 combines with J gene TRBJ2-7, with 11 bases lining up with TRBD2. J gave up 5 bases and V 4 bases, and 8 bases lay outside the gene matches. Germline V gene sequence: CDR1 SGDLS, CDR2 YYNGEE. CDR3 length equals 15 residues. In DNA, the CDR3 is TGTGCCAGCAGCCCTACTAGCGGGAGATCCAACGAGCAGTACTTC. Encoded protein: CASSPTSGRSNEQYF.

The chain combines TRBV9 with TRBJ2-1; 7 bases align to TRBD2. Trimming took 0 bases from V and 4 from J; bases not matched to a gene: 4. The CDR3 covers 15 residues. CDR1 SGDLS and CDR2 YYNGEE come from the germline V gene. The CDR3 coding sequence is TGTGCCAGCAGCGTAGGGGCGGGAGCGTACAATGAGCAGTTCTTC. Residues: CASSVGAGAYNEQFF.

The V and J genes are TRBV27 and TRBJ1-5, with D perhaps matching TRBD1 (5 bases). Germline CDR1 is MNHEY and CDR2 is SMNVEV (reference sequence). V was trimmed by 7 bases and J by 6 bases, leaving 13 bases between them. This CDR3 is built from 13 residues. Here the CDR3 DNA reads TGTGCCAGCACTCCCAGGGATGGTCAGCCCCAGCATTTT. As protein: CASTPRDGQPQHF.

The chain links TRBV9 to TRBJ1-2, with TRBD1 identical over 9 bases. CDR1 and CDR2 (germline): SGDLS, YYNGEE. The junction had 7 bases not matched to a gene; V was cut back by 5 bases and J by 8 bases. This CDR3 is built from 13 residues. The CDR3 DNA is TGTGCCAGCAGTACGGGACAGGGCAACGGCTACACCTTC. Its protein is CASSTGQGNGYTF. The entire variable domain, with the rest obtained from reference TRBV9 and TRBJ1-2, is as follows: DSGVTQTPKHLITATGQRVTLRCSPRSGDLSVYWYQQSLDQGLQFLIQYYNGEERAKGNILERFSAQQFPDLHSELNLSSLELGDSALYFCASSTGQGNGYTFGSGTRLTVV.

This clone has a handful of counts. The rearrangement uses TRBV7-9 and TRBJ1-2; TRBD1 is a possible D gene (6 bases). V lost 5 bases and J 8 bases, leaving 15 bases between the germline ends. Germline V gene sequence: CDR1 SEHNR, CDR2 FQNEAQ (reference sequence). The CDR3 sequence is 13 residues long. This CDR3 is CASSVSGVGGYTF. DNA for the CDR3: TGTGCCAGCAGCGTATCAGGGGTTGGGGGCTACACCTTC. The variable domain in full, completed from reference TRBV7-9 and TRBJ1-2, reads DTGVSQNPRHKITKRGQNVTFRCDPISEHNRLYWYRQTLGQGPEFLTYFQNEAQLEKSRLLSDRFSAERPKGSFSTLEIQRTEQGDSAMYLCASSVSGVGGYTFGSGTRLTVV.

This sequence joins TRBV19 and TRBJ2-7, with D possibly being TRBD2 (5 bases). Germline V CDR1 and CDR2: LNHDA, SQIVND (reference sequence). Trimming pared 0 bases from V and 0 bases from J, leaving 9 bases between. This CDR3 is 15 amino acids long. The CDR3 reads CASSIEEGSSYEQYF. The CDR3 nucleotides are TGTGCCAGTAGTATAGAAGAAGGGAGCTCCTACGAGCAGTACTTC.

The chain joins TRBV5-1 to TRBJ2-5; D not certain. CDR3 length equals 11 residues. Trimming left V 4 bases short and J 5 bases short, with 6 bases between. Germline V CDR1 and CDR2: SGHRS, YFSETQ. CDR3 residues: CASSASETQYF. CDR3 coding DNA: TGCGCCAGCAGCGCGTCGGAGACCCAGTACTTC.